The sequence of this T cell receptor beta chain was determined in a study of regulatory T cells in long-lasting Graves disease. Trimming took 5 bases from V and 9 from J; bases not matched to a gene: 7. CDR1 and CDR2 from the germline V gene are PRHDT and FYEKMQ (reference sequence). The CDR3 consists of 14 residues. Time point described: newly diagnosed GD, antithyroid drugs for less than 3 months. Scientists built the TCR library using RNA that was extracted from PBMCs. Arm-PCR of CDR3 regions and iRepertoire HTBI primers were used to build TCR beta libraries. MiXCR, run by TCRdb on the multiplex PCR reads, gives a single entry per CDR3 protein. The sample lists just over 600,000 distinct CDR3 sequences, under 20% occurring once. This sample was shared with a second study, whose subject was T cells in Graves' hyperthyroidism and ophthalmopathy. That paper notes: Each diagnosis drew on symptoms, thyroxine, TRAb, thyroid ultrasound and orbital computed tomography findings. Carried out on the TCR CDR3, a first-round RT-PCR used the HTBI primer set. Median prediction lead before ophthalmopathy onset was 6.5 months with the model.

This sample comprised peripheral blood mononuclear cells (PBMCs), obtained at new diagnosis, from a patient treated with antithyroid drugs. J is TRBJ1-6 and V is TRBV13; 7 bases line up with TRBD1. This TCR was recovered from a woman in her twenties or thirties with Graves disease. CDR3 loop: CASSRRDSASPLHF. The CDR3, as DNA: TGTGCCAGCAGCCGACGGGACAGCGCTTCACCCCTCCACTTT.